This TCR beta chain emerged from a study of shared clonotypes between healthy human individuals. CDR1 SGHVS and CDR2 FQNEAQ come from the germline V gene. Deletions cut 0 bases from V and 0 bases from J, with 15 bases between. The CDR3 sequence is 18 residues long. Assay: immunoSEQ multiplex PCR; the TCRdb copy retains only in-frame clones and omits some. The sample lists roughly 500,000 clones; around 79% were seen once. The rearrangement joins TRBV7-8 to TRBJ2-1; D may be TRBD2 (6 bases). Sequenced sample: PBMCs. This TCR came from a woman aged 40 to 50 in good health. Some clones in this sample may be carry-over from other donors' samples. In DNA form, the CDR3 reads TGTGCCAGCAGCTTAGCACTGACTAGTACGAGCTCCTACAATGAGCAGTTCTTC. Its protein is CASSLALTSTSSYNEQFF.